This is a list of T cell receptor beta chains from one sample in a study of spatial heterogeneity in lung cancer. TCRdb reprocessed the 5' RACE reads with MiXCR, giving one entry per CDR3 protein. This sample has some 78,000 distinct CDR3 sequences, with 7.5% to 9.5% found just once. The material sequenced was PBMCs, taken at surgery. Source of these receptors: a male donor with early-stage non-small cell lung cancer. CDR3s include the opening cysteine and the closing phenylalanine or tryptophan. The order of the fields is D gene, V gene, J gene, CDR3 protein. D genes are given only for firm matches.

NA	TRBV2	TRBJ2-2	CASSQDTGELFF
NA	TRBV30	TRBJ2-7	CAWSPSSYEQYF
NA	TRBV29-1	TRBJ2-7	CSVEETATYEQYF
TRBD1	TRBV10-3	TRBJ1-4	CAISGQGFDQEKLFF
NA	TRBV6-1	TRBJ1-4	CASGDSRSRTNEKLFF
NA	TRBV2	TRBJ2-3	CASSETQAPTDTQYF
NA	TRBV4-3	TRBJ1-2	CASSPGQTWVYGYTF
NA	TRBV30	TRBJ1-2	CAWTPRAARAIGYGYTF
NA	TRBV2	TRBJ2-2	CASSIRVTGELFF
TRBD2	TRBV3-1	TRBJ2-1	CASSSRGGAGNEQFF
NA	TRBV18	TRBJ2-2	CASSPKTARELNTGELFF
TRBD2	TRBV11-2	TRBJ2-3	CASSLSSLRTSGRVTDTQYF
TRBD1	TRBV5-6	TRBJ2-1	CASSLDRGKEFF
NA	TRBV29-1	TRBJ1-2	CSVSPARDYGYTF
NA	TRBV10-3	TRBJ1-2	CAISENGYTF
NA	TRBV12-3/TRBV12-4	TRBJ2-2	CASSRGQNTGELFF
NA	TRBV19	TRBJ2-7	CATHPDDTYEQYF
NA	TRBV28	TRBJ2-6	CASHFARSGANVLTF
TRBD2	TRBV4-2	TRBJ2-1	CASSQVDSGIKGNEQFF
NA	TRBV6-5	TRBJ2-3	CASSYSDTQYF
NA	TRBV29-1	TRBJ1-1	CSVVGMNTEAFF
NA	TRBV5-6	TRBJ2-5	CASSLGQQETQYF
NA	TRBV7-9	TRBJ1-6	CASTETGDSPLHF
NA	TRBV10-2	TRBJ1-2	CASSESPGTGYTF
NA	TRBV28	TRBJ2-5	CASTLNRAHQETQYF
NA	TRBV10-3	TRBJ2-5	CAAADLTETQYF
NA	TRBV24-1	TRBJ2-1	CATSLGYNEQFF
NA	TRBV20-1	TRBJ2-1	CSARGLGSGNEQFF
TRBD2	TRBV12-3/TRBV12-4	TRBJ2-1	CASSLVGLAGEQFF
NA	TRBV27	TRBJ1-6	CACRGGPYNSPLHF
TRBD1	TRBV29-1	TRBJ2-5	CSVADRGTGTQYF
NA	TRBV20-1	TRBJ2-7	CSARVTGGTDEQYF
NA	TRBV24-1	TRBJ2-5	CATKEAPPETQYF
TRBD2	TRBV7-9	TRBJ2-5	CASSPWTSGRDLQETQYF
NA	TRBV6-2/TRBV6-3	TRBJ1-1	CASSDTRVRNTEAFF
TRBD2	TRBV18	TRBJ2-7	CASSPPGLAGYEQYF
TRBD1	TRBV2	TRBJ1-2	CASTEDRHGGYTF
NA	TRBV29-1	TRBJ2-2	CSVKSGPGELFF
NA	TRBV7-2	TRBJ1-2	CASSPHTNYGYTF
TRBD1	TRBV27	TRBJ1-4	CASSLRRQGQNEKLFF
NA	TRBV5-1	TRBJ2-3	CASREGNTQYF
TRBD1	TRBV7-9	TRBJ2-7	CASSLTGVQPLEQYF
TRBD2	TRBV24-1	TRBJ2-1	CATSDAGTSKSDEQFF
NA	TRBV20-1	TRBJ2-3	CSARGPSGETQYF
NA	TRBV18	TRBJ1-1	CASSPLGEGNTEAFF
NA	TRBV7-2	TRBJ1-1	CASSSLLVYATNTEAFF
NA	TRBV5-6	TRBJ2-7	CASSMTLQGISSYEQYF
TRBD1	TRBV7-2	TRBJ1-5	CASSQGENQPQHF
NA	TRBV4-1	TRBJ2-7	CASSQVGKQYF
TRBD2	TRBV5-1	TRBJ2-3	CASKVREGPDTQYF
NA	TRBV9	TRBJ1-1	CASSPLTANTEAFF
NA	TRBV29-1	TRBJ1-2	CSVSQGPPSDYTF
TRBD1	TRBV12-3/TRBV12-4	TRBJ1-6	CATSGGTGQNSPLHF
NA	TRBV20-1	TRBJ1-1	CSARGSPNTEAFF